A single T cell receptor beta chain is shown here with its context. The antigen is unknown. The PCR made use of 60 Vbeta and 13 Jbeta primers. Repertoires were generated with immunoSEQ multiplex PCR, while TCRdb's copy carries only in-frame clones and drops some. Its table records about 160,000 clones. The data are from a study of cytomegalovirus exposure and HLA in healthy donors. Whole-study results and caveats: For TCR beta chains, V- and J-gene trimming was later linked to a missense DCLRE1C variant. Immune exposure was documented only through CMV serostatus. A cluster of highly shared sequence variants was likely a sequencing artifact.

Germline values: CDR1 SGHAT, CDR2 FQNNGV. The V and J ends lost 4 bases and 3 bases, in that order; junction bases with no gene match: 5. The length of the CDR3 is 16 residues. Healthy bone marrow donors made up the donor group. The TCR originated in a woman aged 55-69 years in good health and CMV-seronegative. Sequenced input: PBMCs. This sequence joins TRBV11-2 and TRBJ2-1, with 11 bases identical to TRBD2. CDR3 DNA: TGTGCCAGCAGCTCACTGCTAGCGGGAGGCTACAATGAGCAGTTCTTC. Protein product: CASSSLLAGGYNEQFF. Using reference TRBV11-2 and TRBJ2-1 for the parts outside the CDR3, the full variable domain is EAGVAQSPRYKIIEKRQSVAFWCNPISGHATLYWYQQILGQGPKLLIQFQNNGVVDDSQLPKDRFSAERLKGVDSTLKIQPAKLEDSAVYLCASSSLLAGGYNEQFFGPGTRLTVL.